The clone carrying this T cell receptor (beta chain) was seen only once. The sample belongs to a study of shared clonotypes between healthy human individuals. Looked up from germline, CDR1 is ENHRY and CDR2 is SYGVKD. The CDR3 has 16 amino acids. V lost 3 bases, J lost 2 bases, and 14 bases lay in between. Repertoires were generated with immunoSEQ multiplex PCR, while TCRdb's copy carries only in-frame clones and drops some. This sample has about 180,000 clones; over 80% occur once, and the top ten carry about 0.067%. The chain is built from TRBV10-3 and TRBJ1-5; possible D gene TRBD1, 6 bases. Sequencing was done on a sample of naive CD4+ T cells sorted from blood. Documented subset: CD45RA+ positively selected. The source is a woman aged 30 to 39 in good health. The CDR3 reads CAISDSGGRGNQPQHF. In DNA form, the CDR3 reads TGTGCCATCAGTGACAGCGGGGGGCGAGGCAATCAGCCCCAGCATTTT.